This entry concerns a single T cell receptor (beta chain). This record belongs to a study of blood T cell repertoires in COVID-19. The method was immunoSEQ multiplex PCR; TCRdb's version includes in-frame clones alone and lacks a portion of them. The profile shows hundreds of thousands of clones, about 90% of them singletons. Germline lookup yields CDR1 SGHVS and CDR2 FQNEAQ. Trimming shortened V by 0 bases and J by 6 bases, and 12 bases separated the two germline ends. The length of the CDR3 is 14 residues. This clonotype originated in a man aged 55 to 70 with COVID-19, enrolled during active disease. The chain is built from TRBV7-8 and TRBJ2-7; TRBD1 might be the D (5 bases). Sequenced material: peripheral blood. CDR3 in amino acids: CASSLAGRTPEQYF. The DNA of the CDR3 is TGTGCCAGCAGCTTAGCGGGGCGGACCCCCGAGCAGTACTTC.